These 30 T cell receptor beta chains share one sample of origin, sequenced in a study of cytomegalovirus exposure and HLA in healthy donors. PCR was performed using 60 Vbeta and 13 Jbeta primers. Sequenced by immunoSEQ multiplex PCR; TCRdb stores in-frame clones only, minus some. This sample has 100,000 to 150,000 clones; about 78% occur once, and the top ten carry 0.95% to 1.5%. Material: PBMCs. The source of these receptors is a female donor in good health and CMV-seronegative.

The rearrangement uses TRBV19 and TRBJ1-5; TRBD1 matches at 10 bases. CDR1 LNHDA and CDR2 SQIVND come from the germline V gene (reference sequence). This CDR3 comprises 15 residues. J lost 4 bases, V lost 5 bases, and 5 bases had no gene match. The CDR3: CASSPGTGENQPQHF. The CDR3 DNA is TGTGCCAGTAGTCCCGGGACAGGGGAAAATCAGCCCCAGCATTTT.

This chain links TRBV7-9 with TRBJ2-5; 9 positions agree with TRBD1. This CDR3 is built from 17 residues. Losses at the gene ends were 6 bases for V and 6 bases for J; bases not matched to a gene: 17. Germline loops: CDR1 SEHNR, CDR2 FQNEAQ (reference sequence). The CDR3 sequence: CASSTRTGTGHEKTQYF. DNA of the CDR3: TGTGCCAGCAGTACGAGAACCGGGACAGGGCACGAGAAGACCCAGTACTTC.

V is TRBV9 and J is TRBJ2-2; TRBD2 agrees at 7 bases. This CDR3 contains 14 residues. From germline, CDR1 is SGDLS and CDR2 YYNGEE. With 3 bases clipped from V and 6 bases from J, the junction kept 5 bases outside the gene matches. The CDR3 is CASSAGGFAGELFF. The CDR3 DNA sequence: TGTGCCAGCAGCGCGGGAGGTTTTGCCGGGGAGCTGTTTTTT.

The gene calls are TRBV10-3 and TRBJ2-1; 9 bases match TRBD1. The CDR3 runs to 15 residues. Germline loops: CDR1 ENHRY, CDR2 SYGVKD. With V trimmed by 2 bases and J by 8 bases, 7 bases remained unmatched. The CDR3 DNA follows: TGTGCCATCAGTGAGCCAGGGACAGGGTTGGATGAGCAGTTCTTC. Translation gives CAISEPGTGLDEQFF.

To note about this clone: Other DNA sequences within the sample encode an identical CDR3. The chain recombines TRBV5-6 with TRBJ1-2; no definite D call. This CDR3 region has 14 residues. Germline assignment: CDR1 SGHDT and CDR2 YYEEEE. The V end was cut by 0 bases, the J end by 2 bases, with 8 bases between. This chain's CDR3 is CASSLGRRNYGYTF. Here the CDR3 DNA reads TGTGCCAGCAGCTTGGGCAGGCGCAACTATGGCTACACCTTC.

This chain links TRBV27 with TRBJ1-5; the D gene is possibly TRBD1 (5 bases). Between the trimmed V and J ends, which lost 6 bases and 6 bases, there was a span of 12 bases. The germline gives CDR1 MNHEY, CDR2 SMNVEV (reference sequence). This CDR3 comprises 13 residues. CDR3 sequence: CASSGGGGQPQHF. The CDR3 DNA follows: TGTGCCAGCAGCGGGGGAGGAGGTCAGCCCCAGCATTTT.

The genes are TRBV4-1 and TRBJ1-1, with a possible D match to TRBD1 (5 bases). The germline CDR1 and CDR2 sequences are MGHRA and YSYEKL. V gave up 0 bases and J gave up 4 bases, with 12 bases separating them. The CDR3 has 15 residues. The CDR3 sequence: CASSQEWGRPTEAFF. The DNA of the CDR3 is TGCGCCAGCAGCCAAGAATGGGGGAGGCCCACTGAAGCTTTCTTT.

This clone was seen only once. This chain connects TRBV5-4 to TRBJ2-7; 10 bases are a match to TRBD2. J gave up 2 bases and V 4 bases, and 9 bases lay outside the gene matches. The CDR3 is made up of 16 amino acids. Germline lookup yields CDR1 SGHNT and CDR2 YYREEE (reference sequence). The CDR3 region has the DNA TGTGCCAGCAGCAGAACTAGCGGGGTGGACCCCTACGAGCAGTACTTC. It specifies CASSRTSGVDPYEQYF. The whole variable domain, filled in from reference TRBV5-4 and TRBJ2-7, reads ETGVTQSPTHLIKTRGQQVTLRCSSQSGHNTVSWYQQALGQGPQFIFQYYREEENGRGNFPPRFSGLQFPNYSSELNVNALELDDSALYLCASSRTSGVDPYEQYFGPGTRLTVT.

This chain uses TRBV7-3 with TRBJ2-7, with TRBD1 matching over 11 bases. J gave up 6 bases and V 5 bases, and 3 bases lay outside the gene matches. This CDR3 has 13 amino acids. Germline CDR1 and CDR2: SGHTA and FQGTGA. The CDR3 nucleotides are TGTGCCAGCAGCGCCGGACAGGGGGCCGAGCAGTACTTC. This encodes CASSAGQGAEQYF.

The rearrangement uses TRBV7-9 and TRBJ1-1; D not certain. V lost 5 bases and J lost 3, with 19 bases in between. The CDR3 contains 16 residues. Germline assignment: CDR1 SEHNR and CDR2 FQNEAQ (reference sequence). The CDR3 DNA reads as TGTGCCAGCAGCCGAACTGGGCGGGGAGAGTACACTGAAGCTTTCTTT. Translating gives CASSRTGRGEYTEAFF.

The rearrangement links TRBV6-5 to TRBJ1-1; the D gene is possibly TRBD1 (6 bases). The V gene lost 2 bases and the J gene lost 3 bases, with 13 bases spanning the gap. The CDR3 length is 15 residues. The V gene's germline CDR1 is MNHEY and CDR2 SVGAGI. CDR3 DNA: TGTGCCAGCAGTTACGCGAGGGGGAAGGACACTGAAGCTTTCTTT. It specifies CASSYARGKDTEAFF.

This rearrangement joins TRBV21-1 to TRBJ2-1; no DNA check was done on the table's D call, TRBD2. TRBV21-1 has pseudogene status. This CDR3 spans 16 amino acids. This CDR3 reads CASSVRTSGRANEQFF. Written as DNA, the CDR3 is TGTGCCAGCAGCGTTCGGACTAGCGGGAGGGCCAATGAGCAGTTCTTC.

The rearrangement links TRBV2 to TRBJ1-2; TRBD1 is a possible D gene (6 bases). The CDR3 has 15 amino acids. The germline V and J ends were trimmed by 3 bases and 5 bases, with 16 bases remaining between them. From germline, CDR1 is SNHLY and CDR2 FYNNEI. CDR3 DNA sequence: TGTGCCAGCAGTGATTCGTGGACAGACCTTTATGGCTACACCTTC. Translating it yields CASSDSWTDLYGYTF. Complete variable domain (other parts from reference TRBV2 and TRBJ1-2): EPEVTQTPSHQVTQMGQEVILRCVPISNHLYFYWYRQILGQKVEFLVSFYNNEISEKSEIFDDQFSVERPDGSNFTLKIRSTKLEDSAMYFCASSDSWTDLYGYTFGSGTRLTVV.

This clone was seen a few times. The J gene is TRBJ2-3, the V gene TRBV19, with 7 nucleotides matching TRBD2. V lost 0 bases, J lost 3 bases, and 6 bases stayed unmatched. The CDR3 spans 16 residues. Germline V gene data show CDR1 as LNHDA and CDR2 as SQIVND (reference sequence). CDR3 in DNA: TGTGCCAGTAGTATAGACCTCGCGGGAGAAACAGATACGCAGTATTTT. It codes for CASSIDLAGETDTQYF.

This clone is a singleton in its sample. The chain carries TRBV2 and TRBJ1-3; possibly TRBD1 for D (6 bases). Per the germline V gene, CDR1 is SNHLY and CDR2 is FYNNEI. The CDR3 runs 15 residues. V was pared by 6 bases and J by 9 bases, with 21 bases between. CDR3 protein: CASSLDSRARSTIYF. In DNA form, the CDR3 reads TGTGCCAGCAGCTTGGACAGTAGGGCTAGGAGCACCATATATTTT.

CDR3 loop: CASSSDTPYEQYF. The CDR3 nucleotides read TGTGCCAGCTCATCGGACACCCCCTACGAGCAGTACTTC. The J gene is TRBJ2-5, the V gene TRBV18, with D tentatively TRBD1 (5 bases). The end of the DNA aligns better with TRBJ2-7, so the J call may be wrong. CDR1 KGHSH and CDR2 LQKENI come from the germline V gene. The length of the CDR3 is 13 residues.

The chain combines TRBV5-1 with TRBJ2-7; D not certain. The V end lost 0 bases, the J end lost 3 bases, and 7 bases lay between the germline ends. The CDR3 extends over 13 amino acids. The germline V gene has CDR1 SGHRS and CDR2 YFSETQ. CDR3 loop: CASSLGGVYEQYF. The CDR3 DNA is TGCGCCAGCAGCTTGGGCGGTGTCTACGAGCAGTACTTC.

The CDR3 protein is CAWYRGRGSPGANVLTF. The CDR3, as DNA: TGTGCCTGGTACAGGGGGCGCGGGTCGCCTGGGGCCAACGTCCTGACTTTC. The V gene is TRBV30, the J gene TRBJ2-6, with 9 bases that match TRBD1. Losses at the gene ends were 5 bases for V and 2 bases for J; bases not matched to a gene: 10. Germline V lookup: CDR1 GTSNPN, CDR2 SVGIG (reference sequence). This CDR3 comprises 17 residues.

The DNA for the CDR3 is TGTGCCTGGAGTTCGGGGGAATGGGATCAGCCCCAGCATTTT. Its protein product is CAWSSGEWDQPQHF. The chain combines TRBV30 with TRBJ1-5, with D perhaps TRBD1 (5 bases). The germline V and J ends were trimmed by 2 bases and 5 bases, with 13 bases remaining between them. The CDR3 is 14 residues long. Germline CDR1 and CDR2: GTSNPN and SVGIG (reference sequence).

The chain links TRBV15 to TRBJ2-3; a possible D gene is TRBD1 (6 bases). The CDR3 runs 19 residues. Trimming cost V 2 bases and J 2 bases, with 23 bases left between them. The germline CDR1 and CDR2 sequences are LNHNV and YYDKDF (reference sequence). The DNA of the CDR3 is TGTGCCACCAGCAGACTACTGTTTCCGGACAGCTGGAACACAGATACGCAGTATTTT. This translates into CATSRLLFPDSWNTDTQYF.

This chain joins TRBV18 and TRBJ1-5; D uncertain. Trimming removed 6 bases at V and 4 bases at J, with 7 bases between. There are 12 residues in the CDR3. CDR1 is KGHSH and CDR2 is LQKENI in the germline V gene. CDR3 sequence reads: CASSPGNQPQHF. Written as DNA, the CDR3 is TGTGCCAGCTCCCCCGGGAATCAGCCCCAGCATTTT.

The CDR3 loop is CASSYSGARSATQYF. The CDR3 DNA follows: TGTGCCAGCAGTTACTCAGGGGCTAGAAGTGCTACGCAGTATTTT. The chain carries TRBV6-5 and TRBJ2-3; perhaps TRBD1 as D (5 bases). The germline V gene encodes CDR1 MNHEY and CDR2 SVGAGI. Trimming stripped 0 bases from V and 8 bases from J, with 15 bases between. The CDR3 is made up of 15 amino acids.

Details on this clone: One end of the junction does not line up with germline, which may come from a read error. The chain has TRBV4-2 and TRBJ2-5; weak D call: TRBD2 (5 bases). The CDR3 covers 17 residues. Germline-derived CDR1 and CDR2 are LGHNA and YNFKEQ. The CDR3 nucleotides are TGTGCCAGCAGCCAAGCGGTACTGGAGGACCCACAAGGGACCCAGTACTTC. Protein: CASSQAVLEDPQGTQYF.

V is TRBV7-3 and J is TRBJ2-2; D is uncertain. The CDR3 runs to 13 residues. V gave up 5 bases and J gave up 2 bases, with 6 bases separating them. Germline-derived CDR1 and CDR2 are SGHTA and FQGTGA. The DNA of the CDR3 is TGTGCCAGCAGCGCGTACAACACCGGGGAGCTGTTTTTT. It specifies CASSAYNTGELFF.

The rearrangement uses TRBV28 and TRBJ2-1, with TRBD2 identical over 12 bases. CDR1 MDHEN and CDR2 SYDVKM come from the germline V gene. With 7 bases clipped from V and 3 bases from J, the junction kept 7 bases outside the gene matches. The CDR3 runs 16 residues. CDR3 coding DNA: TGTGCCAGCACCCTTGGGACTAGCGGGTTCTACAATGAGCAGTTCTTC. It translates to CASTLGTSGFYNEQFF.

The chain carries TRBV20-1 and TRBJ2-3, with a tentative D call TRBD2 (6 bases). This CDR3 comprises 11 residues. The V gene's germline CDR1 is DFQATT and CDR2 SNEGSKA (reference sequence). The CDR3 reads CRAGTTDTQYF. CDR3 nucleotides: TGCAGGGCGGGGACCACAGATACGCAGTATTTT.

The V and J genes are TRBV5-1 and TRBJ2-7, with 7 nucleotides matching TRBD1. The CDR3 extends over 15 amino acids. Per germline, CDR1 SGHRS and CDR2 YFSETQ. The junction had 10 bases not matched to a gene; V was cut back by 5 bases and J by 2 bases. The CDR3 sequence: CASRIGTGEAYEQYF. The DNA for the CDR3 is TGCGCCAGCAGGATTGGCACAGGGGAAGCCTACGAGCAGTACTTC.

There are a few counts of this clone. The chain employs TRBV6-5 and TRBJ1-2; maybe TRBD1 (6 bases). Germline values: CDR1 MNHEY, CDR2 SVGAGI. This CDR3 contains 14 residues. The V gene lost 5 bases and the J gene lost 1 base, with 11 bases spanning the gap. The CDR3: CASSPDRINYGYTF. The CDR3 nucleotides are TGTGCCAGCAGTCCAGACAGGATTAACTATGGCTACACCTTC.

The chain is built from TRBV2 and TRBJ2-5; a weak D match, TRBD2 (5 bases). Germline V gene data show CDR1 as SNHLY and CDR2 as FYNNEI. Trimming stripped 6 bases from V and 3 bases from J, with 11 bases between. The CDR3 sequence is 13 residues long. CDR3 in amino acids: CASSSDWEETQYF. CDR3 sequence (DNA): TGTGCCAGCAGCTCGGACTGGGAAGAGACCCAGTACTTC.

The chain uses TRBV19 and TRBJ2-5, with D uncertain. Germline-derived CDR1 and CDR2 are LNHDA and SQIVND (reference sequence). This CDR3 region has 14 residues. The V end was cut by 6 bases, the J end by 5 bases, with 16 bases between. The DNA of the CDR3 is TGTGCCAGTAGATCCACCCCCCGGTCGGAGACCCAGTACTTC. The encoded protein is CASRSTPRSETQYF.